This T cell receptor (beta chain) was identified during a study of blood T cells in healthy people across ages (dated by TCRdb to the mid-2010s). For the study in its entirety: In model experiments, roughly one uniquely barcoded TCR beta cDNA molecule per two T cells was captured by template switching. Age-related changes in TCR beta repertoire diversity were measured in the study by deep sequencing normalized with unique cDNA molecular identifiers. Four age groups were formed from the donors: young (average 16 years), middle-aged (approximately 42), aged (approximately 60) and long-lived (less than 85). To avoid experimental bias, donors of different ages were distributed randomly across sequencing lanes. Two additional independent replicas of 1 million unique cDNA reads from the same blood draw were analyzed for two donors (one aged 18 to 30 and one aged 80 or older). Overall study outcomes, separate from this receptor: Compared with the aged group, more naive CD4+ T cells, fewer expanded clones and increased TCR diversity were shown by the long-lived group, suggesting age selection. Because profiling used bulk unsorted PBMCs, naive and antigen-experienced compartments could not be compared conclusively. Estimates of total diversity from one million sequenced T cells were regarded as lower bounds and underestimates. Because the CMV infection status of the donors was unknown, age-related changes in expanded clonotypes may potentially have been confounded. There was a strong correlation between observed TCR beta diversity and the percentage of naive T cells measured by flow cytometry. As age increased, observed TCR beta diversity per million T cells dropped in a roughly linear way, and a significant reduction was already evident by age 40.

The 39 donors, aged 6 to 90 years, were systemically healthy Caucasian individuals from Russia. Each donor gave roughly 11 milliliters of peripheral blood, drawn into EDTA-treated Vacutainer tubes. Ficoll-Paque density-gradient centrifugation was used to isolate PBMCs, with at least 6.5 million per sample. Total RNA was extracted from PBMCs with Trizol reagent, with at least 5.5 micrograms obtained per sample. For every donor, flow cytometry on a PBMC aliquot measured the percentage of naive CD45RAhigh/CD27high T cells. CDR1 and CDR2 are drawn from the germline V gene: MDHEN, SYDVKM. The CDR3 spans 15 residues, from the cysteine through the phenylalanine. Only the CDR3 DNA stays, 45 bases, in frame from base 1. The junction carries 15 bases between V and J, which are trimmed by 5 bases and 2 bases respectively. This clonotype turned up a few times. Its antigen has not been determined. Base-call qualities are not available, and no considerably larger clone is one nucleotide away.

The receptor library was made with 5' RACE. This sample was sequenced with an Illumina HiSeq 2500. A second PCR of roughly 6 to 12 cycles was run with a J-beta primer mix and a sample-barcoded 5' primer. Each TCR beta cDNA molecule received a unique molecular identifier from a template-switch 5' adaptor carrying 12 random nucleotides. Each sample yielded at least 3 million CDR3-containing paired-end reads. The Mint cDNA synthesis kit, primed by a TRBC-specific oligonucleotide, was used to synthesize first-strand cDNA from all RNA. After uracil-DNA glycosylase treatment, a first 18-cycle PCR used universal primers M1SS and BC2_uni_R on all cDNA. The authors' analysis ran thus. Normalization of each sample was performed by random selection of 1 million high-quality reads, each carrying a distinct molecular identifier. Instead of being binned into consensus sequences, reads that shared molecular identifiers were thrown out. MiTCR, run with a Q25 quality threshold and the strictest error-elimination algorithm, handled CDR3 identification, clonotype clustering and error correction. A nonparametric unseen species model using Euler transformation provided a lower-bound estimate of total TCR beta diversity. TCRdb trimmed the raw reads at Q25, called clones with MiXCR and kept productive beta chains. Identical CDR3 protein sequences are pooled into one entry, listed with their most common genes and DNA. The V and J calls follow TCRdb's processing rather than the paper's. Recorded for this sample are about 780,000 distinct CDR3 sequences; about 42% of them occurred a single time. Around 18% of the sample comes from the top ten.

This receptor was taken from a man at least 80 years old in good health. This receptor chain uses TRBV28 and TRBJ2-5, with a tentative D call of TRBD1 or TRBD2, each matching 6 bases. The sample was blood. CDR3 reads: CASSGAGQQQETQYF. At the DNA level, the sequence is TGTGCCAGCAGTGGCGCGGGACAACAACAAGAGACCCAGTACTTC.